These T cell receptor beta chains were read from a single sample in a study of neurological immune-mediated disorders. A single record per CDR3 protein comes from TCRdb applying MiXCR to the 5' RACE reads. This table holds around 18,000 distinct CDR3 sequences, about 20% found once. The sample comprised PBMCs. All receptors come from a man aged 50 or older in good health. CDR3s include the opening cysteine and the closing phenylalanine or tryptophan. D genes are given only for firm matches. Clone size appears in some rows only: once, few, many, or a class for an expanded clone.

size	V	J	D	length	DNA	CDR3
once	TRBV7-3	TRBJ2-1	TRBD1	15	TGTGCCAGCAGCTCCCGACAGGGCACCATCGATGATCAGTTCTTC	CASSSRQGTIDDQFF
many	TRBV5-1	TRBJ2-7	NA	13	TGCGCCAGCAGCTTGGCGGGACATCATCAGCGGTACTTC	CASSLAGHHQRYF
many	TRBV20-1	TRBJ2-3	TRBD2	14	TGCAGTGCTCCTAGCGGAGGAAGCACAGATACGCAGTATTTT	CSAPSGGSTDTQYF
once	TRBV10-3	TRBJ2-1	NA	13	TGTGCCATCAGAGCCCGGGGATCGGAGGAGCAGTTCTTC	CAIRARGSEEQFF
many	TRBV5-1	TRBJ1-1	NA	16	TGCGCCAGCAGCTTGTCTCCGGGGGCAGGGAACACTGAAGCTTTCTTT	CASSLSPGAGNTEAFF
many	TRBV18	TRBJ2-1	TRBD2	16	TGTGCCAGCTCACCCTGGGCTAGCGGGAGTAGGAATGAGCAGTTCTTC	CASSPWASGSRNEQFF
many	TRBV20-1	TRBJ2-7	TRBD2	14	TGCAGTGCTAGGTTGCTAGCGGGAGAATACGAGCAGTACTTC	CSARLLAGEYEQYF
NA	TRBV20-1	TRBJ2-3	TRBD2	14	TGCAGTGCTCGCCAAACAGCGGGAGTGGATACGCAGTATTTT	CSARQTAGVDTQYF
many	TRBV14	TRBJ2-1	NA	12	TGTGCCAGCAGCCAAGTCGGAAACCCGCAGTTCTTC	CASSQVGNPQFF
many	TRBV3-1	TRBJ2-3	TRBD1	17	TGTGCCAGCAGTAGAAGTGGACAGGGGGCGCTTACAGATACGCAGTATTTT	CASSRSGQGALTDTQYF
few	TRBV20-1	TRBJ2-7	TRBD1	14	TGCAGTGCTTCACCCGGGACAGGGACCTACGAGCAGTACTTC	CSASPGTGTYEQYF
many	TRBV5-5	TRBJ2-3	TRBD2	17	TGTGCCAGCCGGATCTTCGGGACTAGCGGGCCCACCGATACGCAGTATTTT	CASRIFGTSGPTDTQYF
many	TRBV7-2	TRBJ2-1	NA	12	TGTGCCAGCAAAGGAAGCGGCCAAGAGCAGTTCTTC	CASKGSGQEQFF
few	TRBV3-1	TRBJ2-3	TRBD2	18	TGTGCCAGCAGCCAAGTTAAAGGGACTAGCGGCAGCACAGATACGCAGTATTTT	CASSQVKGTSGSTDTQYF
medium-sized	TRBV20-1	TRBJ2-1	NA	14	TGCAGTGCTAGACCGCGGGGCCTCTACAATGAGCAGTTCTTC	CSARPRGLYNEQFF
few	TRBV9	TRBJ2-7	TRBD1	12	TGTGCCAGCAACACAGGGGGAGGCGAGCAGTACTTC	CASNTGGGEQYF
many	TRBV6-2/TRBV6-3	TRBJ2-1	TRBD2	15	TGTGCCAGCAGGGCTAGCGGGAGGGCCGGGAATGAGCAGTTCTTC	CASRASGRAGNEQFF
many	TRBV20-1	TRBJ2-6	TRBD1	17	TGCAGTGCCGAAGGGGACAGGGTCAATTATGGGGCCAACGTCCTGACTTTC	CSAEGDRVNYGANVLTF
NA	TRBV7-9	TRBJ1-3	NA	13	TGTGCCAGCAGCTTAGGTTCTGGAAACACCATATATTTT	CASSLGSGNTIYF
few	TRBV5-1	TRBJ2-3	NA	14	TGCGCCAGCAGCTTGGGACAGCTCACAGATACGCAGTATTTT	CASSLGQLTDTQYF
many	TRBV10-3	TRBJ1-2	TRBD1	12	TGTGCCATCAGCCGGGACAGGGATGGCTACACCTTC	CAISRDRDGYTF
many	TRBV20-1	TRBJ2-7	NA	12	TGCAGTGGACAGGCGAGGTCCTACGAGCAGTACTTC	CSGQARSYEQYF
many	TRBV7-2	TRBJ2-7	NA	14	TGTGCCAGCAGCTTTAGCCAGGCGAGGCTGGGGCAGTACTTC	CASSFSQARLGQYF
NA	TRBV5-5	TRBJ2-1	NA	17	TGTGCCAGCAGCTTGGTCGTTCGGGCGTCCTCCTACAATGAGCAGTTCTTC	CASSLVVRASSYNEQFF
many	TRBV20-1	TRBJ2-3	NA	16	TGCAGTGCTAGACGGCGGACAGACTTCTTCCTCGATACGCAGTATTTT	CSARRRTDFFLDTQYF
NA	TRBV24-1	TRBJ2-1	NA	15	TGTGCCACCAGTGACAGGGACATCTCCTACAATGAGCAGTTCTTC	CATSDRDISYNEQFF
NA	TRBV20-1	TRBJ2-7	TRBD1	14	TGCAGTGCTAGCGCCGGGACAGAGGGATACGAGCAGTACTTC	CSASAGTEGYEQYF
NA	TRBV12-3/TRBV12-4	TRBJ1-5	TRBD1	14	TGTGCCAGCAGCCTAGGGACAGCTAATCAGCCCCAGCATTTT	CASSLGTANQPQHF
medium-sized	TRBV5-1	TRBJ2-7	NA	14	TGCGCCAGCAGCCCCCCGGCGGGGGCGGACGAGCAGTACTTC	CASSPPAGADEQYF
many	TRBV20-1	TRBJ2-7	NA	14	TGCAGTGCTAGGGGGGGCGGATCCATCTACGAGCAGTACTTC	CSARGGGSIYEQYF
many	TRBV5-1	TRBJ2-3	TRBD2	14	TGCGCCAGCAGCTTTGGGGGGGGCACAGATACGCAGTATTTT	CASSFGGGTDTQYF